This is a list of T cell receptor beta chains from one sample in a study of CD8 T cells in ankylosing spondylitis. A single record per CDR3 protein comes from TCRdb applying MiXCR to the 5' RACE reads. The profile shows about 240,000 distinct CDR3 sequences, 8.6% of them singletons. What was sequenced was blood, either unsorted or a sorted T cell fraction (not recorded which). The receptor source for this set is a male donor with ankylosing spondylitis or in good health (not recorded which). CDR3s include the opening cysteine and the closing phenylalanine or tryptophan. Each record gives: J gene, CDR3 length, V gene, clone size, D gene, CDR3 DNA, CDR3 protein. D genes are given only for firm matches. For some rows the clone size is stated as once, few or many, or as a class when expanded; others skip it.

j_call: TRBJ1-2; cdr3_length: 16; v_call: TRBV10-3; clone_size: many; d_call: TRBD1; cdr3_nt: TGTGCCATCACGCCGGGACAGGGGGCTGGTAACTATGGCTACACCTTC; cdr3_aa: CAITPGQGAGNYGYTF
j_call: TRBJ2-7; cdr3_length: 13; v_call: TRBV18; clone_size: many; d_call: -; cdr3_nt: TGTGCCAGCTCACCAGTGCAGGGGAACGAGCAGTACTTC; cdr3_aa: CASSPVQGNEQYF
j_call: TRBJ1-1; cdr3_length: 12; v_call: TRBV29-1; clone_size: many; d_call: TRBD1; cdr3_nt: TGCAGCGTTGAAGAGGACAGGGGAGCGGCTTTCTTT; cdr3_aa: CSVEEDRGAAFF
j_call: TRBJ1-5; cdr3_length: 15; v_call: TRBV7-2; clone_size: many; d_call: TRBD1; cdr3_nt: TGTGCCAGCAGCGCCATAGGGGGCAGCAATCAGCCCCAGCATTTT; cdr3_aa: CASSAIGGSNQPQHF
j_call: TRBJ2-1; cdr3_length: 21; v_call: TRBV11-3; clone_size: many; d_call: TRBD1; cdr3_nt: TGTGCCAGCAGCTCGCCAAAGCCGGGACAGGATCGCTTGGTATCCTACAATGAGCAGTTCTTC; cdr3_aa: CASSSPKPGQDRLVSYNEQFF
j_call: TRBJ1-1; cdr3_length: 17; v_call: TRBV5-1; clone_size: many; d_call: TRBD1; cdr3_nt: TGCGCCAGCAGCTTGGCCGGGACAGGGGGTCTGGTAACTGAAGCTTTCTTT; cdr3_aa: CASSLAGTGGLVTEAFF
j_call: TRBJ1-6; cdr3_length: 14; v_call: TRBV19; clone_size: -; d_call: -; cdr3_nt: TGTGCCAGTAGTATCCACGCAGTGAATTCACCCCTCCACTTT; cdr3_aa: CASSIHAVNSPLHF
j_call: TRBJ1-5; cdr3_length: 13; v_call: TRBV20-1; clone_size: -; d_call: -; cdr3_nt: TGCAGTGCTATGGGGGCAGGAAATCAGCCCCAGCATTTT; cdr3_aa: CSAMGAGNQPQHF
j_call: TRBJ2-3; cdr3_length: 17; v_call: TRBV19; clone_size: -; d_call: TRBD2; cdr3_nt: TGTGCCAGTAGTATAGGCGGGAGCGGGACGGGGACAGATACGCAGTATTTT; cdr3_aa: CASSIGGSGTGTDTQYF
j_call: TRBJ1-4; cdr3_length: 13; v_call: TRBV18; clone_size: many; d_call: -; cdr3_nt: TGTGCCAGCCAATACTTTAAGGGTGAAAAACTGTTTTTT; cdr3_aa: CASQYFKGEKLFF
j_call: TRBJ2-2; cdr3_length: 18; v_call: TRBV4-3; clone_size: many; d_call: TRBD1; cdr3_nt: TGCGCCAGCAGCCAAGATTTAAGTGGACAGGGACCGACCGGGGAGCTGTTTTTT; cdr3_aa: CASSQDLSGQGPTGELFF
j_call: TRBJ2-5; cdr3_length: 12; v_call: TRBV20-1; clone_size: many; d_call: -; cdr3_nt: TGCAGTGCTAGAGGGGGTATGGAGACCCAGTACTTC; cdr3_aa: CSARGGMETQYF
j_call: TRBJ2-7; cdr3_length: 12; v_call: TRBV10-3; clone_size: many; d_call: -; cdr3_nt: TGTGCCATCAGTGAGAGGGGGGGCGAGCAGTACTTC; cdr3_aa: CAISERGGEQYF
j_call: TRBJ2-7; cdr3_length: 16; v_call: TRBV5-6; clone_size: -; d_call: TRBD1; cdr3_nt: TGTGCCAGCACCTCTACGGGACAGGGGGCGCGTTACGAGCAGTACTTC; cdr3_aa: CASTSTGQGARYEQYF
j_call: TRBJ2-1; cdr3_length: 15; v_call: TRBV7-9; clone_size: many; d_call: TRBD1; cdr3_nt: TGTGCCAGCAGCACCCGGACAGGGGACCTCAATGAGCAGTTCTTC; cdr3_aa: CASSTRTGDLNEQFF
j_call: TRBJ1-2; cdr3_length: 15; v_call: TRBV20-1; clone_size: few; d_call: -; cdr3_nt: TGCAGTGCTAGGTCGTCGGGTCCCCGTAACACAGACTACACCTTC; cdr3_aa: CSARSSGPRNTDYTF
j_call: TRBJ2-7; cdr3_length: 13; v_call: TRBV12-3/TRBV12-4; clone_size: many; d_call: TRBD1; cdr3_nt: TGTGCCAGCAGTTTAACAGGGGCCTACGAGCAGTACTTC; cdr3_aa: CASSLTGAYEQYF
j_call: TRBJ1-2; cdr3_length: 15; v_call: TRBV3-1; clone_size: few; d_call: -; cdr3_nt: TGTGCCAGCAGCCAAGACCCCCGGACAGACTATGGCTACACCTTC; cdr3_aa: CASSQDPRTDYGYTF
j_call: TRBJ1-5; cdr3_length: 13; v_call: TRBV10-3; clone_size: many; d_call: -; cdr3_nt: TGTGCCATCAGTAAAGGTAGCAATCAGCCCCAGCATTTT; cdr3_aa: CAISKGSNQPQHF
j_call: TRBJ2-1; cdr3_length: 14; v_call: TRBV20-1; clone_size: many; d_call: -; cdr3_nt: TGCAGTGCGCCCGGACAGAGCTCCTACAATGAGCAGTTCTTC; cdr3_aa: CSAPGQSSYNEQFF
j_call: TRBJ2-1; cdr3_length: 17; v_call: TRBV20-1; clone_size: many; d_call: TRBD2; cdr3_nt: TGCAGTGCTAGAGATGACGTAGCGGGAGGCACCTACAATGAGCAGTTCTTC; cdr3_aa: CSARDDVAGGTYNEQFF
j_call: TRBJ2-2; cdr3_length: 15; v_call: TRBV5-5; clone_size: many; d_call: -; cdr3_nt: TGTGCCAGCATCAAGGGGGGCCGGAACACCGGGGAGCTGTTTTTT; cdr3_aa: CASIKGGRNTGELFF
j_call: TRBJ2-1; cdr3_length: 14; v_call: TRBV7-2; clone_size: many; d_call: -; cdr3_nt: TGTGCCAGCAGCCCCTTGGAGGGGAGGAATGAGCAGTTCTTC; cdr3_aa: CASSPLEGRNEQFF
j_call: TRBJ2-3; cdr3_length: 14; v_call: TRBV7-2; clone_size: many; d_call: TRBD2; cdr3_nt: TGTGCCAGCAGCTACGGACTAGGCACAGATACGCAGTATTTT; cdr3_aa: CASSYGLGTDTQYF
j_call: TRBJ1-3; cdr3_length: 14; v_call: TRBV7-2; clone_size: many; d_call: TRBD1; cdr3_nt: TGTGCCAGCAGACCAGGGGGCAGTGGAAACACCATATATTTT; cdr3_aa: CASRPGGSGNTIYF
j_call: TRBJ1-1; cdr3_length: 15; v_call: TRBV7-2; clone_size: many; d_call: -; cdr3_nt: TGTGCCAGCAGCAAAATGGGGATCCCGAACACTGAAGCTTTCTTT; cdr3_aa: CASSKMGIPNTEAFF
j_call: TRBJ2-5; cdr3_length: 14; v_call: TRBV12-3/TRBV12-4; clone_size: many; d_call: TRBD2; cdr3_nt: TGTGCCAGCAGTCAACTAGCGCATGAAGAGACCCAGTACTTC; cdr3_aa: CASSQLAHEETQYF
j_call: TRBJ2-7; cdr3_length: 14; v_call: TRBV7-9; clone_size: many; d_call: TRBD1; cdr3_nt: TGTGCCAGCAGCCCGGGACAGGGGATATACGAGCAGTACTTC; cdr3_aa: CASSPGQGIYEQYF
j_call: TRBJ1-2; cdr3_length: 14; v_call: TRBV5-1; clone_size: many; d_call: TRBD1; cdr3_nt: TGCGCCAGCAGCTCTACAGGGGACGGCAGCGGCTACACCTTC; cdr3_aa: CASSSTGDGSGYTF
j_call: TRBJ2-2; cdr3_length: 15; v_call: TRBV7-9; clone_size: many; d_call: -; cdr3_nt: TGTGCCAGCAGCTTCTCATTTTCAGACACCGGGGAGCTGTTTTTT; cdr3_aa: CASSFSFSDTGELFF
j_call: TRBJ1-2; cdr3_length: 12; v_call: TRBV20-1; clone_size: many; d_call: -; cdr3_nt: TGCAGTGCCCCGGATCCTTCGCATGGCTACACCTTC; cdr3_aa: CSAPDPSHGYTF
j_call: TRBJ2-2; cdr3_length: 13; v_call: TRBV6-2/TRBV6-3; clone_size: many; d_call: -; cdr3_nt: TGTGCCAGCAGTTACCTGGACGGCGGGGAGCTGTTTTTT; cdr3_aa: CASSYLDGGELFF
j_call: TRBJ2-5; cdr3_length: 16; v_call: TRBV10-3; clone_size: many; d_call: TRBD2; cdr3_nt: TGTGCCATCAGTGGTCTAGCGGGAGGGCCCGTCGAGACCCAGTACTTC; cdr3_aa: CAISGLAGGPVETQYF
j_call: TRBJ1-2; cdr3_length: 15; v_call: TRBV20-1; clone_size: many; d_call: -; cdr3_nt: TGCAGTGCTAGGGTTGAGGTCCAGGCAAACTATGGCTACACCTTC; cdr3_aa: CSARVEVQANYGYTF
j_call: TRBJ2-7; cdr3_length: 14; v_call: TRBV12-3/TRBV12-4; clone_size: -; d_call: -; cdr3_nt: TGTGCCAGCACCCTGGCCACCCCTACCTACGAGCAGTACTTC; cdr3_aa: CASTLATPTYEQYF
j_call: TRBJ2-3; cdr3_length: 17; v_call: TRBV4-1; clone_size: many; d_call: -; cdr3_nt: TGCGCCAGCAGCCAAGTCCAAGGGGGGGGGACCACAGATACGCAGTATTTT; cdr3_aa: CASSQVQGGGTTDTQYF
j_call: TRBJ2-3; cdr3_length: 16; v_call: TRBV3-1; clone_size: many; d_call: -; cdr3_nt: TGTGCCAGCAGCCAAGATCAAAGGGGGGGCACAGATACGCAGTATTTT; cdr3_aa: CASSQDQRGGTDTQYF
j_call: TRBJ1-1; cdr3_length: 14; v_call: TRBV20-1; clone_size: many; d_call: -; cdr3_nt: TGCAGTGCTCCCTATCGGGGGACGGACACTGAAGCTTTCTTT; cdr3_aa: CSAPYRGTDTEAFF
j_call: TRBJ2-7; cdr3_length: 13; v_call: TRBV27; clone_size: -; d_call: TRBD1; cdr3_nt: TGTGCCAGCAGTCGACAGGGGGTTTACGAGCAGTACTTC; cdr3_aa: CASSRQGVYEQYF
j_call: TRBJ1-5; cdr3_length: 14; v_call: TRBV7-9; clone_size: -; d_call: -; cdr3_nt: TGTGCCAGCAGCCAAACAGGGCGGAATCAGCCCCAGCATTTT; cdr3_aa: CASSQTGRNQPQHF
j_call: TRBJ1-2; cdr3_length: 14; v_call: TRBV29-1; clone_size: many; d_call: -; cdr3_nt: TGCAGCGTTGACCCGTTCTCCGCTAACTATGGCTACACCTTC; cdr3_aa: CSVDPFSANYGYTF
j_call: TRBJ2-1; cdr3_length: 14; v_call: TRBV29-1; clone_size: many; d_call: TRBD2; cdr3_nt: TGCAGCGTTGACCCTACTAGCGGGGCAAATGAGCAGTTCTTC; cdr3_aa: CSVDPTSGANEQFF
j_call: TRBJ1-4; cdr3_length: 15; v_call: TRBV5-1; clone_size: many; d_call: -; cdr3_nt: TGCGCCAGCGCGCCGGGGAGCTCAACTAATGAAAAACTGTTTTTT; cdr3_aa: CASAPGSSTNEKLFF
j_call: TRBJ2-1; cdr3_length: 15; v_call: TRBV29-1; clone_size: many; d_call: -; cdr3_nt: TGCAGCGTCCGCCGAGACGGGAGCTCCTACAATGAGCAGTTCTTC; cdr3_aa: CSVRRDGSSYNEQFF
j_call: TRBJ2-4; cdr3_length: 14; v_call: TRBV4-2; clone_size: many; d_call: TRBD1; cdr3_nt: TGTGCCAGCAGCCTCGGACAGGGTGGGAACATTCAGTACTTC; cdr3_aa: CASSLGQGGNIQYF
j_call: TRBJ2-1; cdr3_length: 12; v_call: TRBV6-2/TRBV6-3; clone_size: many; d_call: -; cdr3_nt: TGTGCCAGCATGGCTCTGTACAATGAGCAGTTCTTC; cdr3_aa: CASMALYNEQFF
j_call: TRBJ2-7; cdr3_length: 12; v_call: TRBV25-1; clone_size: -; d_call: -; cdr3_nt: TGTGCCAGCAGTGGGCCCCTTGGCAAGCAGTACTTC; cdr3_aa: CASSGPLGKQYF
j_call: TRBJ1-1; cdr3_length: 14; v_call: TRBV6-2/TRBV6-3; clone_size: many; d_call: -; cdr3_nt: TGTGCCAGCAGATTCTTCAGGGGTAAGACTGAAGCTTTCTTT; cdr3_aa: CASRFFRGKTEAFF
j_call: TRBJ2-1; cdr3_length: 17; v_call: TRBV15; clone_size: many; d_call: TRBD1; cdr3_nt: TGTGCCACCAGCAGAGAGGGACAGGGTCCACCCTACAATGAGCAGTTCTTC; cdr3_aa: CATSREGQGPPYNEQFF
j_call: TRBJ1-1; cdr3_length: 12; v_call: TRBV30; clone_size: -; d_call: -; cdr3_nt: TGTGCCTGGAGTGTTCCGAACACTGAAGCTTTCTTT; cdr3_aa: CAWSVPNTEAFF
j_call: TRBJ2-5; cdr3_length: 15; v_call: TRBV12-3/TRBV12-4; clone_size: many; d_call: -; cdr3_nt: TGTGCCAGCAGTGGCTCCCGACAGTCCCAAGAGACCCAGTACTTC; cdr3_aa: CASSGSRQSQETQYF
j_call: TRBJ2-1; cdr3_length: 17; v_call: TRBV7-9; clone_size: many; d_call: TRBD2; cdr3_nt: TGTGCCAGCAGCTCCAGCTTCGGGAGGCCCTCCTACAATGAGCAGTTCTTC; cdr3_aa: CASSSSFGRPSYNEQFF
j_call: TRBJ2-1; cdr3_length: 17; v_call: TRBV4-3; clone_size: -; d_call: -; cdr3_nt: TGCGCCAGCAGCCCAAGAGATCAGGCGAGCTCCTACAATGAGCAGTTCTTC; cdr3_aa: CASSPRDQASSYNEQFF
j_call: TRBJ1-5; cdr3_length: 15; v_call: TRBV27; clone_size: many; d_call: -; cdr3_nt: TGTGCCAGCAAGCAAGGACAGCGAGGCAATCAGCCCCAGCATTTT; cdr3_aa: CASKQGQRGNQPQHF
j_call: TRBJ2-3; cdr3_length: 15; v_call: TRBV30; clone_size: many; d_call: -; cdr3_nt: TGTGCCTGGAGTGTACTCGGGTCCCTTGCAGATACGCAGTATTTT; cdr3_aa: CAWSVLGSLADTQYF
j_call: TRBJ1-4; cdr3_length: 13; v_call: TRBV7-6; clone_size: many; d_call: -; cdr3_nt: TGTGCCTCCGCTCAGGGGCCCGGAGAAAAACTGTTTTTT; cdr3_aa: CASAQGPGEKLFF
j_call: TRBJ2-1; cdr3_length: 16; v_call: TRBV4-2; clone_size: -; d_call: TRBD2; cdr3_nt: TGTGCCAGCAGCCACGTAGCGGGAAGCTCCTACAATGAGCAGTTCTTC; cdr3_aa: CASSHVAGSSYNEQFF
j_call: TRBJ1-2; cdr3_length: 13; v_call: TRBV12-3/TRBV12-4; clone_size: few; d_call: -; cdr3_nt: TGTGCCAGCAGTTTGGACGGCTACTATGGCTACACCTTC; cdr3_aa: CASSLDGYYGYTF
j_call: TRBJ2-7; cdr3_length: 12; v_call: TRBV5-1; clone_size: many; d_call: -; cdr3_nt: TGCGCCAGCAGTTGGGATCTTAGGGAGCAGTACTTC; cdr3_aa: CASSWDLREQYF